This TCR beta chain was found in a study of cytomegalovirus exposure and HLA in healthy donors. Broader study findings: Sequences of the TCR beta chain were said to predict the HLA-A and HLA-B alleles of most subjects accurately.

For this clone: Its antigen is currently unknown.

CDR3 size: 15 residues. Germline V gene data show CDR1 as LNHNV and CDR2 as YYDKDF (reference sequence). The V segment lost 4 bases and the J segment 6 bases; nucleotides outside the gene matches: 11. Amplification used 60 Vbeta primers and 13 Jbeta primers. The protocol was immunoSEQ multiplex PCR, while the TCRdb copy is restricted to in-frame clones and leaves out a portion. The repertoire holds approximately 190,000 clones, with over 75% as singletons. The sequence derives from a middle-aged man in good health and CMV-seropositive. Source material: PBMCs. The rearrangement joins TRBV15 to TRBJ2-7, with 8 bases aligning to TRBD1. For the CDR3, the DNA is TGTGCCACCAGCAAGCGGACAGGGAACGTTGGCGAGCAGTACTTC. Encoded protein: CATSKRTGNVGEQYF.